This TCR beta chain was found in a study of T cell responses to AZD1222 COVID-19 vaccine. About the study: Pooling was applied to second doses at about 4 or about 12 weeks.

Study results and caveats: Spike-specific TCR breadth and depth both grew after two AZD1222 doses. It should be noted that donors were predominantly white British and more often female, and clonal diversity was possibly underestimated. Vaccine-related CD4 TCRs covered spike, predominating at 160-218 and 743-854.

A remark on this clone: Its matching antigen is unknown.

V was cut by 1 base and J by 3 bases, with 16 bases left in between. CDR3 length: 17 amino acids. Germline assignment: CDR1 SGHTA and CDR2 FQGTGA. Using immunoSEQ multiplex PCR, the repertoire was profiled, and TCRdb retains in-frame clones only, with some absent. The sample has about 140,000 clones, about 93% seen once. V and J are TRBV7-3 and TRBJ2-1, with a weak D call TRBD1 (5 bases). The source material was peripheral blood, sampled on day 0 of AZD1222 vaccination. This clonotype originated in an adult in good health. The CDR3 region is CASSLRATGRFYNEQFF. Written as DNA, the CDR3 is TGTGCCAGCAGCTTAAGAGCTACAGGTCGCTTCTACAATGAGCAGTTCTTC. The whole variable domain, remainder taken from reference TRBV7-3 and TRBJ2-1, is GAGVSQTPSNKVTEKGKYVELRCDPISGHTALYWYRQSLGQGPEFLIYFQGTGAADDSGLPNDRFFAVRPEGSVSTLKIQRTERGDSAVYLCASSLRATGRFYNEQFFGPGTRLTVL.